One sample yielded the 29 T cell receptor beta chains listed below, sequenced in a study of STAT3 mutations in large granular lymphocyte leukemia. Notes on the study in general: Every T-LGLL patient had at least one immunodominant TCRbeta clonotype.

Produced via immunoSEQ multiplex PCR; TCRdb's table is partial and in-frame only. The data hold roughly 29,000 clones, with about 74% observed a single time. Their antigens remain unidentified. What was sequenced was peripheral blood mononuclear cells. These receptor sequences come from a woman in her forties or fifties with T-cell large granular lymphocyte leukemia. Some clones in this sample may be carry-over from other donors' samples.

This chain links TRBV6-5 with TRBJ1-5, with D tentatively TRBD1 (6 bases). CDR3 length equals 15 residues. Looked up from germline, CDR1 is MNHEY and CDR2 is SVGAGI. V lost 6 bases to trimming and J lost 2 bases, with 14 bases between them. The CDR3 coding sequence is TGTGCCAGCAGGCCTCTCAGGGGAGGCAATCAGCCCCAGCATTTT. Its protein product is CASRPLRGGNQPQHF.

The chain is built from TRBV29-1 and TRBJ2-7; D may correspond to TRBD1 or TRBD2 (6 bases each). V was shortened by 4 bases and J by 2 bases, with 15 bases between the two germline ends. The CDR3 runs to 14 residues. From germline, CDR1 is SQVTM and CDR2 ANQGSEA. In DNA, the CDR3 is TGCAGCGTTGGGCCCGGAGGGGGGACCTACGAGCAGTACTTC. It translates to CSVGPGGGTYEQYF.

The chain uses TRBV7-9 and TRBJ1-1; 8 bases are shared with TRBD1. V lost 1 base to trimming and J lost 7 bases; unmatched junction nucleotides: 5. CDR3 size: 14 residues. CDR1 and CDR2 from the germline V gene are SEHNR and FQNEAQ (reference sequence). The CDR3 DNA reads as TGTGCCAGCAGCTTAGAAATCAGGGGGCTTGAAGCTTTCTTT. Protein: CASSLEIRGLEAFF.

The chain is built from TRBV25-1 and TRBJ2-3, with TRBD2 matching 8 bases. With 3 bases clipped from V and 6 bases from J, the junction kept 11 bases outside the gene matches. CDR3 size: 16 residues. In germline, CDR1 is MGHDK, CDR2 SYGVNS. In DNA form, the CDR3 reads TGTGCCAGCAGTGACCCCGGACTAGCCCTCACGGATACGCAGTATTTT. This translates into CASSDPGLALTDTQYF.

This clone was seen a few times. The rearrangement uses TRBV27 and TRBJ2-7; 8 bases are a match to TRBD1. The CDR3 has 14 amino acids. The germline gives CDR1 MNHEY, CDR2 SMNVEV (reference sequence). V was clipped by 7 bases and J by 3 bases; unmatched bases: 8. In DNA form, the CDR3 reads TGTGCCAGCAAACGGGACAGGAATTACTACGAGCAGTACTTC. Translated: CASKRDRNYYEQYF.

The V and J genes are TRBV6-6 and TRBJ2-5, with 8 bases lining up with TRBD2. CDR1 and CDR2 from the germline V gene are MNHNY and SVGAGI (reference sequence). V was pared by 5 bases and J by 2 bases, with 10 bases of the junction left unmatched. The CDR3 loop spans 16 amino acids. As DNA, the CDR3 is TGTGCCAGCAGTCGCGGTAGCGGGATCTTTCAAGAGACCCAGTACTTC. Amino acids: CASSRGSGIFQETQYF.

The chain combines TRBV5-6 with TRBJ2-7, with TRBD2 as a possible D gene (6 bases). With 3 bases removed from V and 4 bases from J, the gap between germline ends came to 23 bases. Germline-derived CDR1 and CDR2 are SGHDT and YYEEEE. This CDR3 spans 17 amino acids. CDR3 nucleotides: TGTGCCAGCAGCTATTCCCCCCTCGAGCGGGCGAGGTACGAGCAGTACTTC. Translated: CASSYSPLERARYEQYF.

This clone was detected only once. This rearrangement joins TRBV6-5 to TRBJ1-1; no firm D call. The V gene lost 3 bases and the J gene lost 4 bases, with 12 bases spanning the gap. CDR1 MNHEY and CDR2 SVGAGI come from the germline V gene. The CDR3 totals 14 residues. CDR3: CASSYRRLVTEAFF. The CDR3 bases are TGTGCCAGCAGTTATAGGAGGTTAGTCACTGAAGCTTTCTTT.

The table lists this clone with a few counts. The rearrangement links TRBV27 to TRBJ2-7; 8 bases map to TRBD1. The ends lost 7 bases at V and 2 bases at J; junction bases unmatched: 7. CDR1 is MNHEY and CDR2 is SMNVEV in the germline V gene (reference sequence). The CDR3 totals 14 residues. CDR3 bases: TGTGCCAGCATCAGGACAGGGCGTCCCTACGAGCAGTACTTC. It is translated as CASIRTGRPYEQYF.

The chain recombines TRBV30 with TRBJ2-2; D possibly matches TRBD1 or TRBD2 (6 bases each). The germline gives CDR1 GTSNPN, CDR2 SVGIG (reference sequence). The CDR3 length is 14 residues. With 1 base removed from V and 6 bases from J, the gap between germline ends came to 12 bases. The CDR3 spells CAWSGDTGAGELFF. The CDR3 DNA reads TGTGCCTGGAGTGGGGACACGGGGGCCGGGGAGCTGTTTTTT.

The rearrangement uses TRBV18 and TRBJ2-7; 11 bases are a match to TRBD2. This CDR3 has 20 amino acids. J was trimmed by 0 bases and V by 3 bases; bases with no gene match: 16. Germline assignment: CDR1 KGHSH and CDR2 LQKENI. Written as DNA, the CDR3 is TGTGCCAGCTCACCTCGTGGCGGGAAGACTAGCGGGAACACCTCCTACGAGCAGTACTTC. As protein: CASSPRGGKTSGNTSYEQYF.

This chain links TRBV7-2 with TRBJ1-2; D gene uncertain. There are 12 residues in the CDR3. Germline CDR1 and CDR2: SGHTA and FQGNSA. V lost 2 bases and J 6 bases, leaving 7 bases between the germline ends. The DNA of the CDR3 is TGTGCCAGCAGCTTAAGAGACGATGGCTACACCTTC. Translation gives CASSLRDDGYTF.

CDR3 residues: CASSPWPGGTVSNQPQHF. CDR3 bases: TGTGCCAGCAGTCCTTGGCCCGGGGGCACGGTTAGCAATCAGCCCCAGCATTTT. J is TRBJ1-5 and V is TRBV28; a possible D gene is TRBD1 (6 bases). From germline, CDR1 is MDHEN and CDR2 SYDVKM. CDR3 length: 18 residues. Trimming took off 5 bases at V and 0 bases at J, with 20 bases between the two ends.

Of note for this clone: Other DNA sequences of this sample code for an identical CDR3. The V and J genes are TRBV28 and TRBJ1-1; D may be TRBD1 (5 bases). This CDR3 has 14 residues. Germline CDR1 reads MDHEN; CDR2 reads SYDVKM. Deletions cut 6 bases from V and 4 bases from J, with 15 bases between. DNA of the CDR3: TGTGCCAGCAGCCCGGGGGGACGGGGCACTGAAGCTTTCTTT. Residues: CASSPGGRGTEAFF. The full variable domain, with the rest looked up from reference TRBV28 and TRBJ1-1, is DVKVTQSSRYLVKRTGEKVFLECVQDMDHENMFWYRQDPGLGLRLIYFSYDVKMKEKGDIPEGYSVSREKKERFSLILESASTNQTSMYLCASSPGGRGTEAFFGQGTRLTVV.

The chain employs TRBV29-1 and TRBJ1-5; TRBD1 might be the D (5 bases). Per the germline V gene, CDR1 is SQVTM and CDR2 is ANQGSEA. This CDR3 contains 12 residues. The germline V and J ends were trimmed by 4 bases and 3 bases, with 7 bases remaining between them. The CDR3 loop is CSVAGPNQPQHF. The CDR3 bases are TGCAGCGTTGCAGGGCCCAATCAGCCCCAGCATTTT.

This clone was found once. The chain recombines TRBV7-2 with TRBJ2-3, with D possibly being TRBD1 (6 bases). The CDR3 contains 16 residues. Germline V gene sequence: CDR1 SGHTA, CDR2 FQGNSA. With 5 bases removed from V and 2 bases from J, the gap between germline ends came to 17 bases. The CDR3 region has the DNA TGTGCCAGCAGCCAACGTCCACAGGGTCCCACAGATACGCAGTATTTT. It yields the protein CASSQRPQGPTDTQYF.

This chain connects TRBV5-1 to TRBJ1-1; perhaps TRBD1 as D (6 bases). Germline values: CDR1 SGHRS, CDR2 YFSETQ. The V end lost 4 bases, the J end lost 0 bases, and 10 bases lay between the germline ends. The CDR3 consists of 14 residues. CDR3 sequence reads: CASSQGLMNTEAFF. As DNA, the CDR3 is TGCGCCAGCAGCCAGGGGCTTATGAACACTGAAGCTTTCTTT.

The chain carries TRBV19 and TRBJ2-7; D might be TRBD1 (5 bases). Germline values: CDR1 LNHDA, CDR2 SQIVND (reference sequence). The V and J ends lost 1 base and 2 bases respectively, with 9 bases between them. The CDR3 consists of 14 residues. In DNA, the CDR3 is TGTGCCAGTAGTATAGGAGGCAGGGCCTACGAGCAGTACTTC. Its protein product is CASSIGGRAYEQYF.

The chain joins TRBV7-9 to TRBJ2-1; D possibly corresponds to TRBD1 (5 bases). V lost 5 bases to trimming and J lost 3 bases, with 8 bases between them. This CDR3 is built from 13 residues. Germline CDR1 and CDR2: SEHNR and FQNEAQ (reference sequence). CDR3 in DNA: TGTGCCAGCAGCCCGGACAACTACAATGAGCAGTTCTTC. Its translation is CASSPDNYNEQFF.

This chain uses TRBV7-8 with TRBJ1-2; 7 bases fit TRBD1. The CDR3 has 17 amino acids. From germline, CDR1 is SGHVS and CDR2 FQNEAQ. Trimming took 5 bases from V and 4 from J; bases not matched to a gene: 16. CDR3 in amino acids: CASSGGQPIPGTYGYTF. The CDR3 DNA follows: TGTGCCAGCAGCGGGGGACAGCCCATTCCCGGTACCTATGGCTACACCTTC.

The J gene is TRBJ2-1, the V gene TRBV27, with TRBD2 identical over 12 bases. The junction had 6 bases not matched to a gene; V was cut back by 7 bases and J by 8 bases. This CDR3 region has 14 residues. Germline V gene data show CDR1 as MNHEY and CDR2 as SMNVEV (reference sequence). CDR3 nucleotides: TGTGCCAGCAAGACTAGCGGGAGAAGGGATGAGCAGTTCTTC. The encoded protein is CASKTSGRRDEQFF.

The V and J genes are TRBV4-1 and TRBJ1-5, with 10 bases identical to TRBD1. Germline CDR1 reads MGHRA; CDR2 reads YSYEKL. The CDR3 loop spans 14 amino acids. V gave up 3 bases and J gave up 9 bases; unmatched junction bases: 5. This chain's CDR3 is CASSQGDRGRPQHF. The CDR3 nucleotides are TGCGCCAGCAGCCAGGGGGACAGGGGTAGGCCCCAGCATTTT.

The J gene is TRBJ2-7, the V gene TRBV4-2; D gene unclear. The CDR3 contains 13 residues. Trimming left V 1 base short and J 1 base short, with 5 bases between. Germline-derived CDR1 and CDR2 are LGHNA and YNFKEQ. The CDR3 here is CASSQGGSYEQYF. Written as DNA, the CDR3 is TGTGCCAGCAGCCAAGGCGGATCCTACGAGCAGTACTTC.

The V call is TRBV9, the J call TRBJ2-6; D unclear. This CDR3 region has 15 residues. Germline CDR1 and CDR2: SGDLS and YYNGEE. V was shortened by 4 bases and J by 0 bases, with 8 bases between the two germline ends. The CDR3 DNA reads as TGTGCCAGCAGCCCCATGCCCTCTGGGGCCAACGTCCTGACTTTC. Amino acid sequence: CASSPMPSGANVLTF.

This chain uses TRBV5-4 with TRBJ1-2; D uncertain. The CDR3 runs to 17 residues. Germline V gene sequence: CDR1 SGHNT, CDR2 YYREEE (reference sequence). V lost 4 bases and J lost 0, with 19 bases in between. CDR3 region: CASSRINFGNSNYGYTF. The CDR3 coding sequence is TGTGCCAGCAGCCGTATCAACTTTGGGAACTCTAACTATGGCTACACCTTC. The complete variable domain, with remaining parts taken from reference TRBV5-4 and TRBJ1-2, reads ETGVTQSPTHLIKTRGQQVTLRCSSQSGHNTVSWYQQALGQGPQFIFQYYREEENGRGNFPPRFSGLQFPNYSSELNVNALELDDSALYLCASSRINFGNSNYGYTFGSGTRLTVV.

The chain uses TRBV7-8 and TRBJ1-2, with D perhaps matching TRBD1 (5 bases). Trimming left V 5 bases short and J 6 bases short, with 19 bases between. This CDR3 has 15 amino acids. The germline V gene encodes CDR1 SGHVS and CDR2 FQNEAQ. This chain's CDR3 is CASSASSLSGDGYTF. The CDR3 nucleotides read TGTGCCAGCAGCGCCTCTTCTCTTTCGGGGGATGGCTACACCTTC.

The sample holds one count of this clone. The chain employs TRBV18 and TRBJ2-5; TRBD1 or TRBD2 may be the D gene (5 bases each). The CDR3 is 14 residues long. V was clipped by 3 bases and J by 4 bases, with 12 bases between them. The germline gives CDR1 KGHSH, CDR2 LQKENI. The CDR3 region is CASSPGTLGETQYF. In nucleotides, the CDR3 is TGTGCCAGCTCACCCGGGACGCTTGGAGAGACCCAGTACTTC.

The rearrangement links TRBV6-5 to TRBJ1-1; 8 nucleotides agree with TRBD1. The CDR3 contains 15 residues. Germline CDR1 is MNHEY and CDR2 is SVGAGI. After removal of 10 bases from V and 3 bases from J, the junction contained 13 bases not matched to a gene. The DNA of the CDR3 is TGTGCCAAAATCCCGGGACAGGAGAAAGACACTGAAGCTTTCTTT. This sequence encodes CAKIPGQEKDTEAFF.

This chain uses TRBV28 with TRBJ1-2; D remains unclear. Germline V gene sequence: CDR1 MDHEN, CDR2 SYDVKM. The V end lost 5 bases, the J end lost 5 bases, and 15 bases lay between the germline ends. The CDR3 runs 14 residues. The CDR3 is CASSIGEGPYGYTF. In DNA, the CDR3 is TGTGCCAGCAGTATAGGAGAAGGACCGTATGGCTACACCTTC.